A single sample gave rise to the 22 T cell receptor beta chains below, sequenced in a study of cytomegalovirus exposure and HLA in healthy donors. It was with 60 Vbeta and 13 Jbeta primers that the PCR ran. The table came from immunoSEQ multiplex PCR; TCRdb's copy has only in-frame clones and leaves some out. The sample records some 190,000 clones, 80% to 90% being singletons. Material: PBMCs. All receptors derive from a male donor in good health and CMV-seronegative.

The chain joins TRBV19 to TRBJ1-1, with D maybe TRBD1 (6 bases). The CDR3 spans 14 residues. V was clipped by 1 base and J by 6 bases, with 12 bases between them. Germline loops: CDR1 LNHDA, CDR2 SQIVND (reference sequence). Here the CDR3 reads CASSIGAGAAEAFF. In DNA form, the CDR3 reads TGTGCCAGTAGTATAGGGGCGGGGGCGGCTGAAGCTTTCTTT.

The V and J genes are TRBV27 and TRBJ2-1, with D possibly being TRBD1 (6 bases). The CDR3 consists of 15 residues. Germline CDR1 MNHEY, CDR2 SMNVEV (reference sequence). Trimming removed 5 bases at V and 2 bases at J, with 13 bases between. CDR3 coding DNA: TGTGCCAGCAGTATCGACAGGTACCCCTACAATGAGCAGTTCTTC. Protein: CASSIDRYPYNEQFF.

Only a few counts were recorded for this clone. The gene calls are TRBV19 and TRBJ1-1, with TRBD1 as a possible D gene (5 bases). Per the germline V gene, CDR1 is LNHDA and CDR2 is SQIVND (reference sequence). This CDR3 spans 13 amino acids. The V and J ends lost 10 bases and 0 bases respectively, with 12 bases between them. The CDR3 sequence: CATTLRVNTEAFF. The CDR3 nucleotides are TGTGCCACCACTCTCAGGGTGAACACTGAAGCTTTCTTT.

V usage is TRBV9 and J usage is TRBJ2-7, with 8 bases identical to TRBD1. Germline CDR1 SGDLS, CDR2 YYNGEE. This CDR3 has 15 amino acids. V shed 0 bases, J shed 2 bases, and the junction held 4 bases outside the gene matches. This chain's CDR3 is CASSVAGQGAYEQYF. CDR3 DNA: TGTGCCAGCAGCGTAGCTGGACAGGGAGCCTACGAGCAGTACTTC.

CDR3 in DNA: TGTGCCACCAGCAGAGACCGGGACAGAAACTTCTATGGCTACACCTTC. This encodes CATSRDRDRNFYGYTF. The J gene is TRBJ1-2, the V gene TRBV15; 7 bases line up with TRBD1. V lost 0 bases and J lost 4; bases outside the gene matches: 8. The CDR3 is 16 residues long. Germline V gene data show CDR1 as LNHNV and CDR2 as YYDKDF (reference sequence).

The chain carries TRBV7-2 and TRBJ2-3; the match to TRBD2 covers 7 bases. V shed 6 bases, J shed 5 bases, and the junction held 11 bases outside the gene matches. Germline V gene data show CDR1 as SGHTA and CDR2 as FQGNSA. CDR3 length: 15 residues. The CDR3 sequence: CASRGKRGRGDTQYF. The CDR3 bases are TGTGCCAGCAGGGGAAAGCGGGGTCGCGGAGATACGCAGTATTTT.

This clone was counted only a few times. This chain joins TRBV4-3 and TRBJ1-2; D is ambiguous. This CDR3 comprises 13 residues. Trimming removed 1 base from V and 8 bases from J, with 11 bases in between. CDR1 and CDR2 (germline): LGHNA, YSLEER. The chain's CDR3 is CASSQALGRGYTF. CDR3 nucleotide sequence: TGCGCCAGCAGCCAAGCCCTGGGCAGAGGCTACACCTTC.

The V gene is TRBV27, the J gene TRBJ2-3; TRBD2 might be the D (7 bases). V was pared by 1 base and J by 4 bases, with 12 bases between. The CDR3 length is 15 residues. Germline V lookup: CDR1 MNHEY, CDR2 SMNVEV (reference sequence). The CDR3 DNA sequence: TGTGCCAGCAGTTTATTGCGGGGGCCATCAGATACGCAGTATTTT. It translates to CASSLLRGPSDTQYF.

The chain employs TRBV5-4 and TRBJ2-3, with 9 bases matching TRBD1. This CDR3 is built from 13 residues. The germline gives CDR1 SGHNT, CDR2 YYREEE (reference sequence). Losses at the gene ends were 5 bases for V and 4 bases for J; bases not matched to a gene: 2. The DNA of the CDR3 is TGTGCCAGCAGGGGACAGGGCTCAGATACGCAGTATTTT. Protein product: CASRGQGSDTQYF.

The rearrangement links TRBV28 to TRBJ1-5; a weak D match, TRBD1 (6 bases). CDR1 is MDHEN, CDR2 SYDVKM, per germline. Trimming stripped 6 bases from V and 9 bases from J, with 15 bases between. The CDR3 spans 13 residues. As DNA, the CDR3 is TGTGCCAGCAGCTTACAGGGTATACGGCCCCAGCATTTT. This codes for CASSLQGIRPQHF.

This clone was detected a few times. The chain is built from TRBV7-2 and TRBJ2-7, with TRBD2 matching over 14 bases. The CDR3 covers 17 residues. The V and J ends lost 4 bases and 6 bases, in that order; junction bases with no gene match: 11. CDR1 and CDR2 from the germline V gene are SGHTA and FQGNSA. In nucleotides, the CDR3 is TGTGCCAGCAGCTCCCAATGGGGACTAGCGGGAGTTAGCGAGCAGTACTTC. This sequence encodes CASSSQWGLAGVSEQYF.

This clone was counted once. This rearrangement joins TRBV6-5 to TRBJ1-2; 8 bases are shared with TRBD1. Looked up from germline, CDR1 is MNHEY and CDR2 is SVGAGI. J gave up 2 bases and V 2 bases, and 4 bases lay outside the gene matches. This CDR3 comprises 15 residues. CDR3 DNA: TGTGCCAGCAGTTACGGGACAGGCGTCAACTATGGCTACACCTTC. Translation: CASSYGTGVNYGYTF.

The CDR3 DNA is TGTGCCAGCAGTTTAGCAGGGGGTGATGGCTACACCTTC. This codes for CASSLAGGDGYTF. The chain links TRBV28 to TRBJ1-2; 7 bases map to TRBD1. The CDR3 is made up of 13 amino acids. Germline CDR1 reads MDHEN; CDR2 reads SYDVKM. The V gene end was trimmed by 2 bases and the J gene end by 6 bases; junction bases not matched to a gene: 3.

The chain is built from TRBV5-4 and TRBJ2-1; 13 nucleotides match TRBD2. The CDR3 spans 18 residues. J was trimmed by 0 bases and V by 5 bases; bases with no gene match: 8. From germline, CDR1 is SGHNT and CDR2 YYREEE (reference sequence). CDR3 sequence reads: CASRPPGLAGNSYNEQFF. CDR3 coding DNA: TGTGCCAGCAGACCCCCGGGACTAGCGGGAAACTCCTACAATGAGCAGTTCTTC. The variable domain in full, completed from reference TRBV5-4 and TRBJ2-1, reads ETGVTQSPTHLIKTRGQQVTLRCSSQSGHNTVSWYQQALGQGPQFIFQYYREEENGRGNFPPRFSGLQFPNYSSELNVNALELDDSALYLCASRPPGLAGNSYNEQFFGPGTRLTVL.

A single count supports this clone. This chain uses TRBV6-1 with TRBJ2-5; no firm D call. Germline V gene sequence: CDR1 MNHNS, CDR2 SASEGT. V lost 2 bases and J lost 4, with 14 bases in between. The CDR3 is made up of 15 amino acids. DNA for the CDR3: TGTGCCAGCAGTGAACCGCAACGGGTTCCAGAGACCCAGTACTTC. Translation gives CASSEPQRVPETQYF.

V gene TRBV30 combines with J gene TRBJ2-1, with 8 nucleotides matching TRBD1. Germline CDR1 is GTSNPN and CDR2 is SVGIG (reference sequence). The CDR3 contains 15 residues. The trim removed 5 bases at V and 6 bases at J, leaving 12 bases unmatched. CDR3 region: CAWSTGTGPLNEQFF. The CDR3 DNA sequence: TGTGCCTGGTCCACCGGGACAGGTCCCCTCAATGAGCAGTTCTTC.

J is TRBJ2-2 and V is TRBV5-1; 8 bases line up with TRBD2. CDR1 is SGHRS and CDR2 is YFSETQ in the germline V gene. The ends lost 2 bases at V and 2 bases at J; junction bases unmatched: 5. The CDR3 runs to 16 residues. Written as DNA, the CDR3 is TGCGCCAGCAGCTTCACGGGGACTAGAAACACCGGGGAGCTGTTTTTT. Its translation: CASSFTGTRNTGELFF.

The CDR3 sequence: CASSIRDRGQPQHF. CDR3 nucleotides: TGTGCCAGTAGTATCCGGGACAGGGGTCAGCCCCAGCATTTT. J is TRBJ1-5 and V is TRBV19; 10 bases match TRBD1. Germline V CDR1 and CDR2: LNHDA, SQIVND (reference sequence). V lost 3 bases and J lost 6; bases outside the gene matches: 2. The CDR3 contains 14 residues.

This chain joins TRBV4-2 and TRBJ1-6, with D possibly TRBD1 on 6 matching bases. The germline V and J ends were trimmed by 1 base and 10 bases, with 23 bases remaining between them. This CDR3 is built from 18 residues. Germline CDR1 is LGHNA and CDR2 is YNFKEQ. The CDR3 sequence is CASSQAKPALGQSSPLHF. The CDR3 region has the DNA TGTGCCAGCAGCCAAGCAAAACCAGCTCTCGGACAGAGCTCACCCCTCCACTTT.

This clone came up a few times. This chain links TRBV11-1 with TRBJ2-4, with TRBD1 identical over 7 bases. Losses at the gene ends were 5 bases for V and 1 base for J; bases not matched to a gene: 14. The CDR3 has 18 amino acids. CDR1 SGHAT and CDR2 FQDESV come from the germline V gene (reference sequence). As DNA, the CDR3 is TGTGCCAGCAGCCCGTACGAGACAGGGCAAGCGGCCAAAAACATTCAGTACTTC. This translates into CASSPYETGQAAKNIQYF. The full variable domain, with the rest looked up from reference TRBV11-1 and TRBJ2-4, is EAEVAQSPRYKITEKSQAVAFWCDPISGHATLYWYRQILGQGPELLVQFQDESVVDDSQLPKDRFSAERLKGVDSTLKIQPAELGDSAMYLCASSPYETGQAAKNIQYFGAGTRLSVL.

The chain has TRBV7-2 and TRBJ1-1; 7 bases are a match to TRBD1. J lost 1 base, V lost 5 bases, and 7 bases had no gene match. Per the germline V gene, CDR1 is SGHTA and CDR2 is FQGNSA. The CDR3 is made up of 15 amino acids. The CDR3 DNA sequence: TGTGCCAGCAGCACATCGACAGGGCGGAACACTGAAGCTTTCTTT. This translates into CASSTSTGRNTEAFF. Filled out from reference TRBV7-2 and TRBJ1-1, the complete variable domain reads GAGVSQSPSNKVTEKGKDVELRCDPISGHTALYWYRQSLGQGLEFLIYFQGNSAPDKSGLPSDRFSAERTGGSVSTLTIQRTQQEDSAVYLCASSTSTGRNTEAFFGQGTRLTVV.

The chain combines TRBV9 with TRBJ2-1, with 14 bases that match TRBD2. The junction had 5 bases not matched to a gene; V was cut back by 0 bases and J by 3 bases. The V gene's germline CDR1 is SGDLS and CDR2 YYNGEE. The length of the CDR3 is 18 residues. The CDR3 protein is CASSVGGTSGGFYNEQFF. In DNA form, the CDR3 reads TGTGCCAGCAGCGTAGGGGGGACTAGCGGGGGTTTCTACAATGAGCAGTTCTTC.